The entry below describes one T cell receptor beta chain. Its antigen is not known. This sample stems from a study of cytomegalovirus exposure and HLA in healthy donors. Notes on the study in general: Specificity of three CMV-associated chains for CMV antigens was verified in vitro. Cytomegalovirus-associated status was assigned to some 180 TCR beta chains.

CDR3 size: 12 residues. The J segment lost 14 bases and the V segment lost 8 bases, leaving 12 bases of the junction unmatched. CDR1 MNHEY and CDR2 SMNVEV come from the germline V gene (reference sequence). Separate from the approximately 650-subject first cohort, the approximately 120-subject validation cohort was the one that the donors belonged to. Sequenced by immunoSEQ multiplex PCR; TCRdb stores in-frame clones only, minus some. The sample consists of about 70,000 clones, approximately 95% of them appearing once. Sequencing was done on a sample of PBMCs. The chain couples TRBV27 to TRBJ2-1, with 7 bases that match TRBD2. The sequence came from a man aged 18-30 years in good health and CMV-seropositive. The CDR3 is CASGDQGRGEFF. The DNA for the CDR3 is TGTGCCAGCGGGGACCAGGGACGGGGGGAGTTCTTC.